The 18 T cell receptor beta chains listed next were all sequenced from one sample in a study of cytotoxic CD8 clonotypes in ibrutinib-treated CLL. Generated by immunoSEQ multiplex PCR, the TCRdb table keeps only in-frame clones and is missing some. The table shows around 330,000 clones, with over 55% occurring only once. The sequences come from PBMCs, collected after 36 months of ibrutinib treatment. The receptors originated from a human donor with chronic lymphocytic leukemia.

The chain uses TRBV28 and TRBJ2-7; D uncertain. The germline V gene encodes CDR1 MDHEN and CDR2 SYDVKM. CDR3 length equals 11 residues. Trimming left V 4 bases short and J 7 bases short, with 8 bases between. CDR3 sequence: CASSWNREQYF. Written as DNA, the CDR3 is TGTGCCAGCAGTTGGAATAGGGAGCAGTACTTC.

V and J are TRBV29-1 and TRBJ2-5; weak D call: TRBD2 (6 bases). The CDR3 contains 13 residues. CDR1 SQVTM and CDR2 ANQGSEA come from the germline V gene. The V and J ends lost 8 bases and 1 base respectively, with 14 bases between them. The CDR3 DNA follows: TGCAGCTTTCTTGGGGGGACCCAAGAGACCCAGTACTTC. The encoded protein is CSFLGGTQETQYF.

The CDR3 spells CASSIQQGAGGYTF. As DNA, the CDR3 is TGTGCCAGCAGCATACAACAGGGGGCGGGTGGCTACACCTTC. The chain recombines TRBV5-4 with TRBJ1-2; TRBD1 aligns across 9 bases. CDR3 length: 14 amino acids. V lost 4 bases to trimming and J lost 7 bases; unmatched junction nucleotides: 8. Germline loops: CDR1 SGHNT, CDR2 YYREEE (reference sequence).

The CDR3 is CASSFSGEQYF. CDR3 nucleotides: TGTGCCAGCAGCTTCTCTGGCGAGCAGTACTTC. The rearrangement joins TRBV5-4 to TRBJ2-7, with D hard to call. From germline, CDR1 is SGHNT and CDR2 YYREEE (reference sequence). V lost 2 bases, J lost 6 bases, and 6 bases lay in between. The CDR3 is 11 residues long.

The CDR3, as DNA: TGTGCCAGCAGTGTGACAGCTGAAGCTTTCTTT. As protein: CASSVTAEAFF. The chain links TRBV2 to TRBJ1-1; a weak D match, TRBD1 (5 bases). The germline V and J ends were trimmed by 4 bases and 6 bases, with 6 bases remaining between them. The germline V gene encodes CDR1 SNHLY and CDR2 FYNNEI. The CDR3 extends over 11 amino acids.

This chain uses TRBV29-1 with TRBJ2-1, with D perhaps TRBD2 (6 bases). The CDR3 contains 15 residues. The germline V and J ends were trimmed by 3 bases and 2 bases, with 14 bases remaining between them. Germline-derived CDR1 and CDR2 are SQVTM and ANQGSEA. This chain's CDR3 is CSVDVGLAAYNEQFF. The CDR3 coding sequence is TGCAGCGTTGATGTGGGGTTAGCGGCCTACAATGAGCAGTTCTTC.

CDR3 protein: CASSFPAGELFF. CDR3 coding DNA: TGTGCCAGCAGTTTCCCAGCCGGGGAGCTGTTTTTT. The chain employs TRBV6-5 and TRBJ2-2; D uncertain. The CDR3 loop spans 12 amino acids. CDR1 is MNHEY, CDR2 SVGAGI, per germline. Trimming left V 4 bases short and J 6 bases short, with 6 bases between.

Here the CDR3 reads CASSLVQVNSPLHF. CDR3 in DNA: TGTGCCAGCAGCTTAGTACAGGTTAATTCACCCCTCCACTTT. J is TRBJ1-6 and V is TRBV11-2; D may be TRBD1 (5 bases). CDR3 length equals 14 residues. Germline loops: CDR1 SGHAT, CDR2 FQNNGV. V lost 1 base and J lost 6, with 7 bases in between.

In its sample, this clone was seen once. The CDR3: CASSPRTSGGASDTQYF. CDR3 DNA sequence: TGTGCCAGCTCACCCCGGACTAGCGGGGGGGCGTCAGATACGCAGTATTTT. The gene calls are TRBV18 and TRBJ2-3; 15 bases match TRBD2. The CDR3 length is 17 residues. Trimming cost V 3 bases and J 4 bases; bases outside gene matches: 5. Germline CDR1 reads KGHSH; CDR2 reads LQKENI.

The sample holds a few counts of this clone. This chain connects TRBV6-5 to TRBJ2-7; TRBD1 aligns across 9 bases. V was clipped by 6 bases and J by 4 bases; unmatched bases: 7. The CDR3 extends over 14 amino acids. Germline lookup yields CDR1 MNHEY and CDR2 SVGAGI. The CDR3 bases are TGTGCCAGCAGCTCGGACAGGGGCCCGTACGAGCAGTACTTC. Encoded protein: CASSSDRGPYEQYF.

V gene TRBV27 combines with J gene TRBJ2-2; D is possibly TRBD2 (5 bases). Trimming took off 2 bases at V and 0 bases at J, with 22 bases between the two ends. CDR3 size: 20 residues. In germline, CDR1 is MNHEY, CDR2 SMNVEV (reference sequence). The CDR3 reads CASSLTTPRGVFSNTGELFF. For the CDR3, the DNA is TGTGCCAGCAGTTTAACCACCCCCCGGGGTGTTTTCTCGAACACCGGGGAGCTGTTTTTT.

This rearrangement joins TRBV5-1 to TRBJ2-1, with no clear D. V was cut by 8 bases and J by 0 bases, with 12 bases left in between. Germline V lookup: CDR1 SGHRS, CDR2 YFSETQ. CDR3 length equals 14 residues. In DNA form, the CDR3 reads TGCGCCAGTGGGTCACACAGCTCCTACAATGAGCAGTTCTTC. Amino acids: CASGSHSSYNEQFF.

The J gene is TRBJ1-1, the V gene TRBV15, with a possible D match to TRBD1 (5 bases). Germline CDR1 and CDR2: LNHNV and YYDKDF (reference sequence). The CDR3 contains 14 residues. The ends were cut back, 0 bases at V and 2 bases at J, with 7 bases in the middle. The CDR3 DNA sequence: TGTGCCACCAGCAGAGATGGGGACAACACTGAAGCTTTCTTT. It yields the protein CATSRDGDNTEAFF.

The chain carries TRBV5-4 and TRBJ1-2, with 7 positions matching TRBD1. The CDR3 has 13 amino acids. The germline gives CDR1 SGHNT, CDR2 YYREEE (reference sequence). The junction had 4 bases not matched to a gene; V was cut back by 4 bases and J by 4 bases. This chain's CDR3 is CASSTTGTYGYTF. The CDR3 DNA is TGTGCCAGCAGCACGACAGGGACCTATGGCTACACCTTC.

This clone has more than one count but fewer than ten. This sequence joins TRBV7-9 and TRBJ2-7; a possible D gene is TRBD1 (6 bases). The CDR3 length is 16 residues. Germline assignment: CDR1 SEHNR and CDR2 FQNEAQ (reference sequence). The germline V and J ends were trimmed by 0 bases and 0 bases, with 12 bases remaining between them. The CDR3 DNA is TGTGCCAGCAGCTTAGCGCCGAGGGGGTCCTCCTACGAGCAGTACTTC. Translation gives CASSLAPRGSSYEQYF.

The J gene is TRBJ1-5, the V gene TRBV15, with no clear D. The V gene's germline CDR1 is LNHNV and CDR2 YYDKDF (reference sequence). V gave up 8 bases and J gave up 4 bases, with 9 bases separating them. The CDR3 covers 12 residues. The CDR3 DNA reads as TGTGCCACCGGTCAAGCGAATCAGCCCCAGCATTTT. It yields the protein CATGQANQPQHF.

This rearrangement joins TRBV5-4 to TRBJ2-1, with D possibly matching TRBD2 (6 bases). Deletions cut 0 bases from V and 9 bases from J, with 19 bases between. This CDR3 is 16 amino acids long. Germline loops: CDR1 SGHNT, CDR2 YYREEE (reference sequence). CDR3 region: CASSLAGGVEVSEQFF. CDR3 DNA sequence: TGTGCCAGCAGCTTGGCTGGCGGGGTAGAGGTCAGTGAGCAGTTCTTC.

The V gene is TRBV9, the J gene TRBJ2-7, with a weak D call TRBD1 (5 bases). The CDR3 has 13 residues. V gave up 4 bases and J gave up 4 bases, with 12 bases separating them. The germline V gene encodes CDR1 SGDLS and CDR2 YYNGEE. The CDR3 DNA is TGTGCCAGCAGCCCGACAGTTCGTTACGAGCAGTACTTC. It is translated as CASSPTVRYEQYF.